The clone carrying this T cell receptor (beta chain) was found many times. TCRdb passed the RT-PCR reads through MiXCR, listing each CDR3 protein once. The sample lists about 680,000 distinct CDR3 sequences; around 14% were seen once. The junction had 9 bases not matched to a gene; V was cut back by 3 bases and J by 8 bases. Germline V gene data show CDR1 as SGHTA and CDR2 as FQGNSA. This CDR3 contains 16 residues. The sequenced sample consisted of memory CD4+ T cells from blood. The clonotype was recovered from a female donor in good health, serving as a healthy control. The gene calls are TRBV7-2 and TRBJ2-4; 11 nucleotides match TRBD1. Written as DNA, the CDR3 is TGTGCCAGCAGCTTGCAAATTCCGGGACAGGGGGACATTCAGTACTTC. As protein: CASSLQIPGQGDIQYF.